Listed below are T cell receptor beta chains from one sample, sequenced in a study of blood T cell repertoires in COVID-19. Data came from immunoSEQ multiplex PCR; TCRdb stores just in-frame clones and leaves some out. This sample has 100,000 to 150,000 clones, with approximately 85% found just once. Source material: peripheral blood. The receptors derive from a woman of 80 years or more with COVID-19, enrolled during active disease. Both conserved end residues are part of each CDR3. Each record gives: D gene, clone size, J gene, V gene, CDR3 DNA, CDR3 protein. The D gene is left open where the match is weak. Some rows have no size entry. The others give once, few or many, or a class for an expanded clone.

D gene: NA; clone size: few; J gene: TRBJ1-2; V gene: TRBV19; CDR3 DNA: TGTGCCAGTACACACACGTCCTATGGCTACACCTTC; CDR3 protein: CASTHTSYGYTF
D gene: TRBD1; clone size: NA; J gene: TRBJ2-7; V gene: TRBV9; CDR3 DNA: TGTGCCAGCAGCACAGGACAGGGTATCTCCTACGAGCAGTACTTC; CDR3 protein: CASSTGQGISYEQYF
D gene: NA; clone size: once; J gene: TRBJ1-1; V gene: TRBV15; CDR3 DNA: TGTGCCACCAGCAGAGTCGGAGGGGTCACTGAAGCTTTCTTT; CDR3 protein: CATSRVGGVTEAFF
D gene: TRBD1; clone size: NA; J gene: TRBJ1-2; V gene: TRBV28; CDR3 DNA: TGTGCCAGCAGTCCGACAGGGGGTTTTTCGGATGGCTACACCTTC; CDR3 protein: CASSPTGGFSDGYTF
D gene: TRBD2; clone size: NA; J gene: TRBJ2-3; V gene: TRBV19; CDR3 DNA: TGTGCCAGTAGGGCGCCTAGCGGGTTTGATACGCAGTATTTT; CDR3 protein: CASRAPSGFDTQYF
D gene: NA; clone size: NA; J gene: TRBJ2-3; V gene: TRBV20-1; CDR3 DNA: TGCAGTGCTAGTAACCCCGCGGAGGCGGTACACACAGATACGCAGTATTTT; CDR3 protein: CSASNPAEAVHTDTQYF
D gene: NA; clone size: medium-sized; J gene: TRBJ1-2; V gene: TRBV20-1; CDR3 DNA: TGCAGTGCGCAGCAGGGAGGGGGCTACACCTTC; CDR3 protein: CSAQQGGGYTF
D gene: TRBD2; clone size: NA; J gene: TRBJ2-7; V gene: TRBV3-1/TRBV3-2; CDR3 DNA: TGTGCCAGCAGCCATGGACTAGCGGGAGACGGGCAGTACTTC; CDR3 protein: CASSHGLAGDGQYF
D gene: NA; clone size: once; J gene: TRBJ1-5; V gene: TRBV28; CDR3 DNA: TGTGCCAGCAGCGGTCCCGGAGATGGTACAGGGATGGCCAATCAGCCCCAGCATTTT; CDR3 protein: CASSGPGDGTGMANQPQHF
D gene: TRBD2; clone size: few; J gene: TRBJ2-1; V gene: TRBV11-2; CDR3 DNA: TGTGCCAGCAGCTTAGGGGGAGGGACCCCGGAGCAGTTCTTC; CDR3 protein: CASSLGGGTPEQFF
D gene: TRBD1; clone size: NA; J gene: TRBJ2-3; V gene: TRBV19; CDR3 DNA: TGTGCCAGTAGTATATCGGGACAGGACCGAAGGACCTATACGCAGTATTTT; CDR3 protein: CASSISGQDRRTYTQYF
D gene: TRBD2; clone size: NA; J gene: TRBJ2-7; V gene: TRBV5-1; CDR3 DNA: TGCGCCAGCAGTAAAGGACTAGCGGACTACGAGCAGTACTTC; CDR3 protein: CASSKGLADYEQYF
D gene: TRBD2; clone size: NA; J gene: TRBJ2-7; V gene: TRBV6-2/TRBV6-3; CDR3 DNA: TGTGCCAGCAGTAAGACTAGCGGGAGAATTGGCTACGAGCAGTACTTC; CDR3 protein: CASSKTSGRIGYEQYF
D gene: TRBD1; clone size: once; J gene: TRBJ1-2; V gene: TRBV5-1; CDR3 DNA: TGCGCCAGCAGCTCAGGGGGGAGCTATGGCTACACCTTC; CDR3 protein: CASSSGGSYGYTF
D gene: NA; clone size: NA; J gene: TRBJ2-5; V gene: TRBV5-1; CDR3 DNA: TGCGCCAGCAGCTGGGGGGCGGGAGAAGAGACCCAGTACTTC; CDR3 protein: CASSWGAGEETQYF
D gene: TRBD1; clone size: few; J gene: TRBJ2-2; V gene: TRBV2; CDR3 DNA: TGTGCCAGCAGTCGGGACAGGGGTGTTGCCGGGGAGCTGTTTTTT; CDR3 protein: CASSRDRGVAGELFF
D gene: TRBD1; clone size: NA; J gene: TRBJ2-3; V gene: TRBV5-1; CDR3 DNA: TGCGCCAGCAGCCCCCGGCGACAGGGGCAGGGCACAGATACGCAGTATTTT; CDR3 protein: CASSPRRQGQGTDTQYF
D gene: TRBD1; clone size: NA; J gene: TRBJ2-2; V gene: TRBV2; CDR3 DNA: TGTGCCAGCAGTGTACAGGGGGCGCGAACCGGGGAGCTGTTTTTT; CDR3 protein: CASSVQGARTGELFF
D gene: NA; clone size: NA; J gene: TRBJ1-2; V gene: TRBV6-1; CDR3 DNA: TGTGCCAGCAGTGACAGGGGTGGTGACTATGGCTACACCTTC; CDR3 protein: CASSDRGGDYGYTF
D gene: NA; clone size: NA; J gene: TRBJ2-3; V gene: TRBV28; CDR3 DNA: TGTGCCACCCTAGATTCTAGCACAGATACGCAGTATTTT; CDR3 protein: CATLDSSTDTQYF
D gene: TRBD1; clone size: NA; J gene: TRBJ1-1; V gene: TRBV28; CDR3 DNA: TGTGCCAGCAGTTTTACAGGGGGGGGCCATGAAGCTTTCTTT; CDR3 protein: CASSFTGGGHEAFF
D gene: NA; clone size: NA; J gene: TRBJ2-4; V gene: TRBV6-5; CDR3 DNA: TGTGCCAGCACTTCGTTTCACATTGCCAAAAACATTCAGTACTTC; CDR3 protein: CASTSFHIAKNIQYF
D gene: TRBD2; clone size: NA; J gene: TRBJ2-1; V gene: TRBV28; CDR3 DNA: TGTGCCAGCAGTCCCCGGAGCGGGAGGGCCCCGCGGGAGCAGTTCTTC; CDR3 protein: CASSPRSGRAPREQFF
D gene: TRBD2; clone size: NA; J gene: TRBJ2-7; V gene: TRBV7-2; CDR3 DNA: TGTGCCAGCAGCTTGGCACTAGCGACCTCCTACGAGCAGTACTTC; CDR3 protein: CASSLALATSYEQYF
D gene: TRBD1; clone size: NA; J gene: TRBJ1-6; V gene: TRBV11-2; CDR3 DNA: TGTGCCAGCAGCTTAACAGGGGGCAATTCACCCCTCCACTTT; CDR3 protein: CASSLTGGNSPLHF
D gene: NA; clone size: NA; J gene: TRBJ2-3; V gene: TRBV4-1; CDR3 DNA: TGCGCCAGCAGCCAAGATCGGGGCGGGGGCACAGATACGCAGTATTTT; CDR3 protein: CASSQDRGGGTDTQYF
D gene: NA; clone size: NA; J gene: TRBJ2-3; V gene: TRBV5-1; CDR3 DNA: TGCGCCAGCAGTTCGGGGATCAGCACAGATACGCAGTATTTT; CDR3 protein: CASSSGISTDTQYF
D gene: NA; clone size: NA; J gene: TRBJ1-2; V gene: TRBV29-1; CDR3 DNA: TGCAGCGTTGGTAGCCCCGGGAGAGTAGAGTATGGCTACACCTTC; CDR3 protein: CSVGSPGRVEYGYTF
D gene: TRBD2; clone size: NA; J gene: TRBJ2-3; V gene: TRBV3-1/TRBV3-2; CDR3 DNA: TGTGCCAGCAGAATGACTAGCCAGACAGATACGCAGTATTTT; CDR3 protein: CASRMTSQTDTQYF
D gene: NA; clone size: NA; J gene: TRBJ2-7; V gene: TRBV9; CDR3 DNA: TGTGCCAGCAGCGAAGACAGCCTTACCTACGAGCAGTACTTC; CDR3 protein: CASSEDSLTYEQYF
D gene: TRBD2; clone size: NA; J gene: TRBJ2-7; V gene: TRBV2; CDR3 DNA: TGTGCCAGCGAGGGACTAGCGGGAGAGCAGTACTTC; CDR3 protein: CASEGLAGEQYF
D gene: NA; clone size: NA; J gene: TRBJ1-4; V gene: TRBV3-1/TRBV3-2; CDR3 DNA: TGTGCCAGCAGCCCCGGTGAAAAACTGTTTTTT; CDR3 protein: CASSPGEKLFF
D gene: TRBD1; clone size: NA; J gene: TRBJ1-2; V gene: TRBV4-3; CDR3 DNA: TGCGCCAGCAGCCAAAGAGAGAGGACAGGCGGGGTTTATGGCTACACCTTC; CDR3 protein: CASSQRERTGGVYGYTF
D gene: TRBD1; clone size: NA; J gene: TRBJ2-7; V gene: TRBV5-4; CDR3 DNA: TGTGCCAGCAGCTTGGCCGGGACAGGGGGCCAAGAGCAGTACTTC; CDR3 protein: CASSLAGTGGQEQYF
D gene: NA; clone size: once; J gene: TRBJ1-2; V gene: TRBV29-1; CDR3 DNA: TGCAGCGTCACATTACCAGGGCCCTATGGCTACACCTTC; CDR3 protein: CSVTLPGPYGYTF
D gene: TRBD2; clone size: NA; J gene: TRBJ2-7; V gene: TRBV4-2; CDR3 DNA: TGTGCCAGCAGCCAGGAACTAGCGGGTCGTGGTATCTCCTACGAGCAGTACTTC; CDR3 protein: CASSQELAGRGISYEQYF
D gene: TRBD1; clone size: NA; J gene: TRBJ1-2; V gene: TRBV7-9; CDR3 DNA: TGTGCCAGCAGCACACCTTCCGGGACAGCGAACTATGGCTACACCTTC; CDR3 protein: CASSTPSGTANYGYTF
D gene: TRBD1; clone size: NA; J gene: TRBJ2-1; V gene: TRBV5-6; CDR3 DNA: TGTGCCAGCAACACAGGGGTGTTTTTAAATGAGCAGTTCTTC; CDR3 protein: CASNTGVFLNEQFF
D gene: NA; clone size: NA; J gene: TRBJ1-1; V gene: TRBV18; CDR3 DNA: TGTGCCAGCTCACCAGCAGTCCTGAACACTGAAGCTTTCTTT; CDR3 protein: CASSPAVLNTEAFF
D gene: TRBD1; clone size: NA; J gene: TRBJ2-4; V gene: TRBV2; CDR3 DNA: TGTGCCAGCAGTGGGGACAGGTTGAGAAACATTCAGTACTTC; CDR3 protein: CASSGDRLRNIQYF
D gene: NA; clone size: NA; J gene: TRBJ2-7; V gene: TRBV7-9; CDR3 DNA: TGTGCCAGCAGCTTAGTACAGGGGGGGCAGGGCGAGCAGTACTTC; CDR3 protein: CASSLVQGGQGEQYF
D gene: NA; clone size: NA; J gene: TRBJ2-7; V gene: TRBV5-1; CDR3 DNA: TGCGCCAGCAGCTTGTCGGAGACCGAGCAGTACTTC; CDR3 protein: CASSLSETEQYF
D gene: NA; clone size: NA; J gene: TRBJ1-5; V gene: TRBV10-3; CDR3 DNA: TGTGCCATCTCAGGTGCACGCCAAGGGGATCAGCCCCAGCATTTT; CDR3 protein: CAISGARQGDQPQHF
D gene: NA; clone size: NA; J gene: TRBJ1-3; V gene: TRBV28; CDR3 DNA: TGTGCCAGCAGTTTATCCGGAGCCAACTCTGGAAACACCATATATTTT; CDR3 protein: CASSLSGANSGNTIYF
D gene: NA; clone size: NA; J gene: TRBJ2-1; V gene: TRBV19; CDR3 DNA: TGTGCCAGTAGTATTCGGGGGGCGCGGGTAGTGGTCTATGAGCAGTTCTTC; CDR3 protein: CASSIRGARVVVYEQFF
D gene: TRBD2; clone size: NA; J gene: TRBJ2-7; V gene: TRBV28; CDR3 DNA: TGTGCCATAGCGGGAGGGCCCCACGAGCAGTACTTC; CDR3 protein: CAIAGGPHEQYF
D gene: NA; clone size: once; J gene: TRBJ1-1; V gene: TRBV28; CDR3 DNA: TGTGCCAGCAGTTTTCCGGCTAGACAGATACATATGAACACTGAAGCTTTCTTT; CDR3 protein: CASSFPARQIHMNTEAFF
D gene: TRBD2; clone size: NA; J gene: TRBJ2-1; V gene: TRBV9; CDR3 DNA: TGTGCCAGCAGCGCTCGCCTCCTAGCGGGAGTTGTGAATGAGCAGTTCTTC; CDR3 protein: CASSARLLAGVVNEQFF
D gene: NA; clone size: NA; J gene: TRBJ1-5; V gene: TRBV2; CDR3 DNA: TGTGCCAGCAGTGACAGAAATAGCAATCAGCCCCAGCATTTT; CDR3 protein: CASSDRNSNQPQHF
D gene: NA; clone size: NA; J gene: TRBJ1-5; V gene: TRBV7-6; CDR3 DNA: TGTGCCAGCAGCGACCGACAGGGCAATCAGCCCCAGCATTTT; CDR3 protein: CASSDRQGNQPQHF
D gene: TRBD1; clone size: once; J gene: TRBJ2-1; V gene: TRBV19; CDR3 DNA: TGTGCTAGTACAGGGGGCGGGTTTAATGAGCAGTTCTTC; CDR3 protein: CASTGGGFNEQFF
D gene: TRBD2; clone size: NA; J gene: TRBJ2-2; V gene: TRBV6-2/TRBV6-3; CDR3 DNA: TGTGCCAGCAGTTACTCCCCTAGGACTAGCCGGAACACCGGGGAGCTGTTTTTT; CDR3 protein: CASSYSPRTSRNTGELFF
D gene: TRBD2; clone size: NA; J gene: TRBJ2-1; V gene: TRBV3-1/TRBV3-2; CDR3 DNA: TGTGCCAGCAGCCAGCGAGCCGGGACTAGCGACAATGAGCAGTTCTTC; CDR3 protein: CASSQRAGTSDNEQFF
D gene: NA; clone size: NA; J gene: TRBJ2-5; V gene: TRBV24-1; CDR3 DNA: TGTGCCACCAGTGATTCGCCACCAACAGGTCAAGAGACCCAGTACTTC; CDR3 protein: CATSDSPPTGQETQYF
D gene: NA; clone size: once; J gene: TRBJ2-1; V gene: TRBV28; CDR3 DNA: TGTGCCAGCAGTGTGACGGGTAATGAGCAGTTCTTC; CDR3 protein: CASSVTGNEQFF